Below, 9 T cell receptor beta chains from the same sample are listed, as sequenced in a study of blood T cell repertoires in COVID-19. Libraries were prepared by immunoSEQ multiplex PCR; TCRdb keeps only in-frame clonotypes and omits some of them. The table lists 120,000 to 150,000 clones, about four fifths of them singletons. What was sequenced was peripheral blood. These receptors were collected from a human donor in a cohort sampled during active COVID-19.

The CDR3 nucleotides read TGTGCCAGCAGCCCCGGTAGGCTAGTCGACAATGAGCAGTTCTTC. The encoded protein is CASSPGRLVDNEQFF. This chain uses TRBV9 with TRBJ2-1; D gene uncertain. This CDR3 region has 15 residues. V lost 4 bases and J 5 bases, leaving 16 bases between the germline ends. CDR1 is SGDLS and CDR2 is YYNGEE in the germline V gene.

This clone was observed once. V is TRBV3-1 (or the pseudogene TRBV3-2) and J is TRBJ1-2; the match to TRBD1 covers 8 bases. This CDR3 comprises 16 residues. V was clipped by 3 bases and J by 5 bases; unmatched bases: 11. Germline V gene lookup returns CDR1 LGHDT and CDR2 YNNKEL (reference sequence). The CDR3 DNA follows: TGTGCCAGCAGCCAGGCTGGAGGACAGGGTATTTATGGCTACACCTTC. Translating it yields CASSQAGGQGIYGYTF.

This clone showed up just a few times. This sequence joins TRBV7-3 and TRBJ2-7, with TRBD2 identical over 9 bases. CDR1 and CDR2 (germline): SGHTA, FQGTGA. This CDR3 is 14 amino acids long. J lost 7 bases, V lost 5 bases, and 9 bases had no gene match. The CDR3, as DNA: TGTGCCAGCAGCCCTTCTAATAGCGGGAGTGAGCAGTACTTC. As protein: CASSPSNSGSEQYF.

V is TRBV5-1 and J is TRBJ2-5, with D possibly TRBD2 on 6 matching bases. Germline V lookup: CDR1 SGHRS, CDR2 YFSETQ. CDR3 length: 14 residues. V shed 2 bases and J shed 2 bases, with 10 bases lying between them. The CDR3 bases are TGCGCCAGCAGCTTAAGCGGGTATCAAGAGACCCAGTACTTC. Translation gives CASSLSGYQETQYF.

The V and J genes are TRBV11-2 and TRBJ2-5, with 7 bases fitting TRBD1. J gave up 1 base and V 5 bases, and 4 bases lay outside the gene matches. The CDR3 totals 14 residues. Per the germline V gene, CDR1 is SGHAT and CDR2 is FQNNGV. As DNA, the CDR3 is TGTGCCAGCAGCCTGACAGGGTTCCAAGAGACCCAGTACTTC. Amino acids: CASSLTGFQETQYF.

The rearrangement uses TRBV4-3 and TRBJ1-4; D call uncertain. In germline, CDR1 is LGHNA, CDR2 YSLEER. The CDR3 has 15 amino acids. Deletions cut 0 bases from V and 10 bases from J, with 15 bases between. The CDR3 DNA is TGCGCCAGCAGCCAAGATCATATACGAACTGCAAAACTGTTTTTT. Residues: CASSQDHIRTAKLFF.

This clone appeared a single time. This chain joins TRBV6-7 and TRBJ1-6; D might be TRBD1 (5 bases). TRBV6-7 is recorded as an ORF, its role being uncertain. Trimming cost V 7 bases and J 5 bases, with 15 bases left between them. This CDR3 comprises 15 residues. CDR3 sequence: CASTASWGDNSPLHF. CDR3 bases: TGTGCCAGCACGGCTTCTTGGGGGGATAATTCACCCCTCCACTTT.

V is TRBV10-3 and J is TRBJ2-1, with 8 nucleotides matching TRBD2. V shed 3 bases and J 8 bases; nucleotides not matched to a gene: 3. CDR3 size: 13 residues. Germline V lookup: CDR1 ENHRY, CDR2 SYGVKD. The CDR3 DNA reads as TGTGCCATCAGTGACCTCGGGGGGGATGAGCAGTTCTTC. Translated: CAISDLGGDEQFF.

V usage is TRBV3-1 (or the pseudogene TRBV3-2) and J usage is TRBJ2-7; TRBD1 matches 8 bases. Germline CDR1 is LGHDT and CDR2 is YNNKEL (reference sequence). Trimming took 7 bases from V and 7 from J; bases not matched to a gene: 9. CDR3 length: 13 residues. DNA of the CDR3: TGTGCCAGCACTAATTCAAGGACAGGGGAGCAGTACTTC. Protein sequence: CASTNSRTGEQYF.